This T cell receptor (beta chain) derives from a study of T cells after posttransplantation cyclophosphamide. Clones were read by immunoSEQ multiplex PCR, and TCRdb kept only the in-frame ones, dropping some. The data contain 7,500 to 10,000 clones, roughly 98% of them singletons. With V trimmed by 2 bases and J by 4 bases, 6 bases remained unmatched. CDR1 is SEHNR and CDR2 is FQNEAQ in the germline V gene (reference sequence). The CDR3 covers 16 residues. Cells defined as naive were viable CD3+CD4+ or CD3+CD8+ and CCR7+CD45RA+CD45RO-CD95-CD27+CD28+. This chain uses TRBV7-9 with TRBJ2-1; 9 bases map to TRBD1. Source material: naive CD4+ T cells sorted from PBMCs. This receptor was identified in an older woman in good health, CMV-negative, and a related stem cell transplant donor. In DNA, the CDR3 is TGTGCCAGCAGCTTAACCGCCGGACAGGGGTACAATGAGCAGTTCTTC. Amino acids: CASSLTAGQGYNEQFF.